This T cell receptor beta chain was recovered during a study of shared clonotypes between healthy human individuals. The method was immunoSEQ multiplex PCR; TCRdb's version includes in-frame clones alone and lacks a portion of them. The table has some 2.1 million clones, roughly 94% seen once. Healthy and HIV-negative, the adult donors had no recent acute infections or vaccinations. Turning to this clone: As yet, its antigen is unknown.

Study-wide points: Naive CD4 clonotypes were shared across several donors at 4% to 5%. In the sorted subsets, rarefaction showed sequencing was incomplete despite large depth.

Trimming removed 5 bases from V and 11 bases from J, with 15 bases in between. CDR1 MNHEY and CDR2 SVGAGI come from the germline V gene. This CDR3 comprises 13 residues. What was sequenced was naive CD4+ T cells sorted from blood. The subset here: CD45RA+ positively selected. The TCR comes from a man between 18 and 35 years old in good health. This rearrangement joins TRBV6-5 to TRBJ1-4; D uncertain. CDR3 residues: CASSLKVPPKLFF. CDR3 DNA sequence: TGTGCCAGCAGTCTTAAGGTCCCGCCGAAACTGTTTTTT.